Shown below are 21 T cell receptor beta chains from a single sample sequenced in a study of Ad26.COV2.S vaccination and SARS-CoV-2 variants (dated by TCRdb to the early 2020s). Sample treatment or condition, as interpreted from the label and publication: about 20 received Ad26.COV2.S at low or high dose, single or two shots; roughly five received placebo; per-sample allocation not given. Repertoires of vaccine and placebo recipients were sequenced from samples taken on day 63 after the first injection. Library generation was performed with the immunoSEQ multiplex PCR assay. TCRdb provides this immuneACCESS table in a form limited to in-frame rearrangements. Some clones are lacking; in checked studies, under half of them reflect an unresolved V gene, and why the rest are absent is not known. Within this sample are 440,000 or so clones, with 90% of them counted one time only. Approximately 4.3% of the sample comes from the top ten.

Specimen: peripheral blood, collected in a trial of Ad26.COV2.S vaccine versus placebo. The source of these receptors is a person aged 18-60 years who received the Ad26.COV2.S COVID-19 vaccine or a placebo.

The chain joins TRBV12-3 or TRBV12-4 to TRBJ2-1, with D perhaps TRBD1 or TRBD2 (5 bases each). The CDR3 extends over 13 amino acids. Trimming took off 2 bases at V and 8 bases at J, with 10 bases between the two ends. This CDR3 is CASSLRGRDEQFF. CDR3 sequence (DNA): TGTGCCAGCAGTTTAAGGGGACGCGATGAGCAGTTCTTC.

This chain joins TRBV3-1 (or the pseudogene TRBV3-2) and TRBJ2-1, with D possibly matching TRBD2 (5 bases). CDR3 length equals 14 residues. V was clipped by 3 bases and J by 6 bases, with 12 bases between them. From germline, CDR1 is LGHDT and CDR2 YNNKEL (reference sequence). The DNA for the CDR3 is TGTGCCAGCAGCCAGTCGACTACAGCCAATGAGCAGTTCTTC. Protein sequence: CASSQSTTANEQFF.

Comments on this clone: Other DNA sequences in this specimen translate into the identical CDR3. The V gene is TRBV10-3, the J gene TRBJ1-1, with 7 bases that match TRBD1. This CDR3 comprises 14 residues. Trimming cost V 4 bases and J 0 bases; bases outside gene matches: 2. Looked up from germline, CDR1 is ENHRY and CDR2 is SYGVKD. The CDR3 coding sequence is TGTGCCATCAGTGGACAGGGTCTGAACACTGAAGCTTTCTTT. Protein: CAISGQGLNTEAFF.

The chain recombines TRBV5-6 with TRBJ2-2, with D possibly TRBD1 on 6 matching bases. Trimming left V 5 bases short and J 4 bases short, with 12 bases between. Germline values: CDR1 SGHDT, CDR2 YYEEEE. CDR3 length equals 14 residues. CDR3 in DNA: TGTGCCAGCAGTACAGGGTTTAGCACCGGGGAGCTGTTTTTT. It is translated as CASSTGFSTGELFF.

This chain joins TRBV3-1 (or the pseudogene TRBV3-2) and TRBJ2-7; no firm D call. Germline V gene sequence: CDR1 LGHDT, CDR2 YNNKEL (reference sequence). CDR3 length: 15 amino acids. The V end lost 1 base, the J end lost 2 bases, and 12 bases lay between the germline ends. This CDR3 reads CASSQVPSSAYEQYF. The CDR3 coding sequence is TGTGCCAGCAGCCAAGTTCCCAGCAGCGCCTACGAGCAGTACTTC.

J is TRBJ1-2 and V is TRBV15, with D perhaps matching TRBD1 (6 bases). Deletions cut 0 bases from V and 8 bases from J, with 13 bases between. This CDR3 region has 14 residues. Germline values: CDR1 LNHNV, CDR2 YYDKDF (reference sequence). The CDR3 coding sequence is TGTGCCACCAGCAGAGATGGAGGGGGGCGAGGCTACACCTTC. This translates into CATSRDGGGRGYTF. Combining the CDR3 with reference TRBV15 and TRBJ1-2 gives the whole variable domain DAMVIQNPRYQVTQFGKPVTLSCSQTLNHNVMYWYQQKSSQAPKLLFHYYDKDFNNEADTPDNFQSRRPNTSFCFLDIRSPGLGDTAMYLCATSRDGGGRGYTFGSGTRLTVV.

The rearrangement joins TRBV10-3 to TRBJ2-7, with 9 bases aligning to TRBD2. The CDR3 loop spans 14 amino acids. Trimming cost V 10 bases and J 0 bases; bases outside gene matches: 7. CDR1 and CDR2 from the germline V gene are ENHRY and SYGVKD. The CDR3 DNA sequence: TGTGCCACCCGGAATAGCGGGAGCTCCTACGAGCAGTACTTC. Amino acid sequence: CATRNSGSSYEQYF.

This sequence joins TRBV2 and TRBJ2-1; 9 positions match TRBD2. The V segment lost 5 bases and the J segment 10 bases; nucleotides outside the gene matches: 12. The germline CDR1 and CDR2 sequences are SNHLY and FYNNEI. This CDR3 contains 15 residues. The chain's CDR3 is CASSRTSAIGEEQFF. The CDR3 DNA is TGTGCCAGCAGTCGGACTAGCGCCATCGGTGAAGAGCAGTTCTTC.

The chain recombines TRBV7-9 with TRBJ2-4, with 7 bases identical to TRBD2. In germline, CDR1 is SEHNR, CDR2 FQNEAQ (reference sequence). The CDR3 consists of 14 residues. Trimming removed 1 base from V and 8 bases from J; junction bases left unmatched: 5. CDR3 protein: CASSLVAGVHIQYF. The CDR3 DNA sequence: TGTGCCAGCAGCTTAGTGGCGGGAGTCCACATTCAGTACTTC.

This chain joins TRBV9 and TRBJ2-6; D gene unclear. The CDR3 runs 17 residues. CDR1 and CDR2 from the germline V gene are SGDLS and YYNGEE. Trimming took off 0 bases at V and 0 bases at J, with 10 bases between the two ends. CDR3: CASSVGWVPSGANVLTF. CDR3 sequence (DNA): TGTGCCAGCAGCGTAGGTTGGGTACCCTCTGGGGCCAACGTCCTGACTTTC.

Remarks on this clone: The same CDR3 also results from other DNA sequences found in this sample. The chain links TRBV5-4 to TRBJ2-3; the match to TRBD2 covers 10 bases. V lost 2 bases and J lost 5; bases outside the gene matches: 8. CDR1 and CDR2 (germline): SGHNT, YYREEE (reference sequence). This CDR3 comprises 16 residues. Here the CDR3 DNA reads TGTGCCAGCAGCTTAAGGCTAGCGGGAGTACTAGATACGCAGTATTTT. Its protein product is CASSLRLAGVLDTQYF. Based on the CDR3 plus reference TRBV5-4 and TRBJ2-3, the full variable domain is ETGVTQSPTHLIKTRGQQVTLRCSSQSGHNTVSWYQQALGQGPQFIFQYYREEENGRGNFPPRFSGLQFPNYSSELNVNALELDDSALYLCASSLRLAGVLDTQYFGPGTRLTVL.

The chain carries TRBV19 and TRBJ2-7; D gene unclear. This CDR3 spans 13 amino acids. Germline CDR1 is LNHDA and CDR2 is SQIVND (reference sequence). V lost 3 bases and J 4 bases, leaving 10 bases between the germline ends. CDR3 region: CASSMSAAYEQYF. The CDR3 DNA reads TGTGCCAGTAGTATGTCGGCTGCGTACGAGCAGTACTTC.

This chain connects TRBV27 to TRBJ2-3, with a possible D match to TRBD1 (5 bases). Germline V gene sequence: CDR1 MNHEY, CDR2 SMNVEV (reference sequence). Trimming took 8 bases from V and 5 from J, leaving 11 bases between them. The CDR3 is made up of 12 amino acids. The DNA for the CDR3 is TGTGCCAGCCGTAGGGGCGGAGATACGCAGTATTTT. Residues: CASRRGGDTQYF.

The chain couples TRBV18 to TRBJ1-1; possible D gene TRBD1, 5 bases. Germline V gene data show CDR1 as KGHSH and CDR2 as LQKENI. There are 15 residues in the CDR3. Trimming left V 0 bases short and J 7 bases short, with 15 bases between. Here the CDR3 DNA reads TGTGCCAGCTCACCACCGAACCGGGGCGTTGGTGAAGCTTTCTTT. It specifies CASSPPNRGVGEAFF. Looking up the rest from reference TRBV18 and TRBJ1-1 gives the full variable domain: NAGVMQNPRHLVRRRGQEARLRCSPMKGHSHVYWYRQLPEEGLKFMVYLQKENIIDESGMPKERFSAEFPKEGPSILRIQQVVRGDSAAYFCASSPPNRGVGEAFFGQGTRLTVV.

The V call is TRBV28, the J call TRBJ1-1; D is possibly TRBD1 (5 bases). The CDR3 contains 12 residues. In germline, CDR1 is MDHEN, CDR2 SYDVKM. The V end was cut by 4 bases, the J end by 7 bases, with 10 bases between. This chain's CDR3 is CASSSWTNEAFF. The DNA for the CDR3 is TGTGCCAGCAGTTCCTGGACAAATGAAGCTTTCTTT. Variable domain in full (rest from reference TRBV28 and TRBJ1-1): DVKVTQSSRYLVKRTGEKVFLECVQDMDHENMFWYRQDPGLGLRLIYFSYDVKMKEKGDIPEGYSVSREKKERFSLILESASTNQTSMYLCASSSWTNEAFFGQGTRLTVV.

This clone was detected once. V is TRBV10-3 and J is TRBJ1-5; 11 positions agree with TRBD1. There are 17 residues in the CDR3. The germline V gene has CDR1 ENHRY and CDR2 SYGVKD. The junction had 7 bases not matched to a gene; V was cut back by 0 bases and J by 6 bases. Written as DNA, the CDR3 is TGTGCCATCAGTGAGTCTGTAAGGACAGGGGGCGGTCAGCCCCAGCATTTT. This encodes CAISESVRTGGGQPQHF.

The chain uses TRBV5-4 and TRBJ2-5; 8 bases line up with TRBD2. CDR1 and CDR2 from the germline V gene are SGHNT and YYREEE (reference sequence). The CDR3 extends over 14 amino acids. Trimming at V came to 6 bases and at J to 5 bases, leaving 9 bases not matched to a gene. CDR3 protein: CASTKAGDRETQYF. In DNA form, the CDR3 reads TGTGCCAGCACCAAAGCGGGAGACCGGGAGACCCAGTACTTC. The entire variable domain, with the rest obtained from reference TRBV5-4 and TRBJ2-5, is as follows: ETGVTQSPTHLIKTRGQQVTLRCSSQSGHNTVSWYQQALGQGPQFIFQYYREEENGRGNFPPRFSGLQFPNYSSELNVNALELDDSALYLCASTKAGDRETQYFGPGTRLLVL.

The V and J genes are TRBV29-1 and TRBJ2-3, with 12 bases matching TRBD2. V trimming: 5 bases; J trimming: 1 base; junction bases outside the gene matches: 4. The germline V gene encodes CDR1 SQVTM and CDR2 ANQGSEA. The CDR3 runs 15 residues. For the CDR3, the DNA is TGCAGCGTTTTTGGACTAGCGGGGCGCACAGATACGCAGTATTTT. Translated: CSVFGLAGRTDTQYF.

The chain couples TRBV19 to TRBJ2-3, with TRBD2 matching over 11 bases. Germline CDR1 reads LNHDA; CDR2 reads SQIVND (reference sequence). The CDR3 is made up of 17 amino acids. V lost 4 bases, J lost 3 bases, and 9 bases stayed unmatched. Here the CDR3 DNA reads TGTGCCAGTAGTAAACTCGTCACTAGCGGGAGTACAGATACGCAGTATTTT. It codes for CASSKLVTSGSTDTQYF.

V gene TRBV14 combines with J gene TRBJ2-5, with D perhaps TRBD1 or TRBD2 (5 bases each). The ends were cut back, 1 base at V and 5 bases at J, with 17 bases in the middle. CDR1 is SGHDN and CDR2 is FVKESK in the germline V gene. This CDR3 is built from 16 residues. The CDR3 DNA is TGTGCCAGCAGCCAAGGGGTGACGGGGCGGTGGGAGACCCAGTACTTC. This translates into CASSQGVTGRWETQYF.

J is TRBJ1-1 and V is TRBV6-2 or TRBV6-3, with TRBD1 matching over 10 bases. This CDR3 spans 16 amino acids. Germline assignment: CDR1 MNHEY and CDR2 SVGEGT. The trim removed 2 bases at V and 3 bases at J, leaving 6 bases unmatched. CDR3: CASSYPRTGGDTEAFF. In nucleotides, the CDR3 is TGTGCCAGCAGTTACCCTAGGACAGGGGGAGACACTGAAGCTTTCTTT.